This entry lists 2 T cell receptor beta chains sequenced from one sample in a study of T cell responses to AZD1222 COVID-19 vaccine. The data were produced by immunoSEQ multiplex PCR, yet TCRdb's version contains in-frame clones alone and is incomplete. The sample has 93,000 or so clones, 75% to 95% seen once. The material sequenced was peripheral blood, taken on day 0 of AZD1222 vaccination. These receptors all stem from an adult in good health.

The chain links TRBV10-3 to TRBJ2-1; 10 nucleotides agree with TRBD2. The germline CDR1 and CDR2 sequences are ENHRY and SYGVKD. Trimming at V came to 0 bases and at J to 10 bases, leaving 9 bases not matched to a gene. CDR3 length: 16 residues. In DNA, the CDR3 is TGTGCCATCAGTGAGTCGAGCAGCGGGAGGGGGGCAGAGCAGTTCTTC. It codes for CAISESSSGRGAEQFF.

In this sample, this clone turned up once. V is TRBV27 and J is TRBJ2-2; D gene uncertain. Trimming shortened V by 1 base and J by 3 bases, and 0 bases separated the two germline ends. The V gene's germline CDR1 is MNHEY and CDR2 SMNVEV (reference sequence). This CDR3 is 12 amino acids long. The CDR3 DNA follows: TGTGCCAGCAGTTTATACACCGGGGAGCTGTTTTTT. Protein: CASSLYTGELFF.